The 18 T cell receptor beta chains below all came from one sample that was sequenced in a study of blood T cell repertoires in COVID-19. Sequencing used immunoSEQ multiplex PCR; TCRdb keeps in-frame clones, though not all of them. The table records some 200,000 clones, 81% of them present only once. The sample was peripheral blood. The source is a woman aged 40 to 55 with COVID-19, enrolled during active disease.

This clone appeared many times. The chain combines TRBV5-6 with TRBJ1-6; 7 bases are shared with TRBD1. J lost 8 bases, V lost 5 bases, and 7 bases had no gene match. The CDR3 length is 14 residues. Germline CDR1 SGHDT, CDR2 YYEEEE. CDR3 loop: CASRRQGEHSPLHF. The CDR3 DNA reads TGTGCCAGCAGACGCCAGGGGGAGCATTCACCCCTCCACTTT.

The V and J genes are TRBV7-9 and TRBJ1-2; the match to TRBD1 covers 8 bases. The CDR3 is 17 residues long. Germline V gives CDR1 SEHNR, CDR2 FQNEAQ (reference sequence). Losses at the gene ends were 1 base for V and 0 bases for J; bases not matched to a gene: 7. CDR3 nucleotide sequence: TGTGCCAGCAGCTTAGGGGGACAGGCGCGGACTAACTATGGCTACACCTTC. Its protein is CASSLGGQARTNYGYTF.

The V call is TRBV5-5, the J call TRBJ2-7; 9 bases align to TRBD1. CDR3 length: 15 residues. The germline gives CDR1 SGHKS, CDR2 YYEKEE (reference sequence). Trimming removed 0 bases from V and 2 bases from J; junction bases left unmatched: 3. CDR3 coding DNA: TGTGCCAGCAGCTTGGGGACAGGGGAGGCCTACGAGCAGTACTTC. This codes for CASSLGTGEAYEQYF.

V is TRBV2 and J is TRBJ1-2; D is unresolved. The CDR3 runs to 11 residues. CDR1 is SNHLY, CDR2 FYNNEI, per germline. V lost 9 bases, J lost 8 bases, and 13 bases lay in between. CDR3 DNA: TGTGCCAGTTATGGGAGAGGGGGCTACACCTTC. This gives the protein CASYGRGGYTF. The variable domain in full, completed from reference TRBV2 and TRBJ1-2, reads EPEVTQTPSHQVTQMGQEVILRCVPISNHLYFYWYRQILGQKVEFLVSFYNNEISEKSEIFDDQFSVERPDGSNFTLKIRSTKLEDSAMYFCASYGRGGYTFGSGTRLTVV.

This clone came up a few times. The chain is built from TRBV9 and TRBJ2-5; no clear D. The CDR3 consists of 15 residues. CDR1 is SGDLS and CDR2 is YYNGEE in the germline V gene. V gave up 4 bases and J gave up 2 bases, with 15 bases separating them. For the CDR3, the DNA is TGTGCCAGCAGCCCAAGACTCCCCCCTCAAGAGACCCAGTACTTC. Translation gives CASSPRLPPQETQYF.

This clone has only a few counts. The chain is built from TRBV12-3 or TRBV12-4 and TRBJ1-2; weak D call: TRBD1 (6 bases). With 3 bases removed from V and 4 bases from J, the gap between germline ends came to 9 bases. CDR3 length: 13 amino acids. CDR3 sequence: CASSFGGAYGYTF. The DNA for the CDR3 is TGTGCCAGCAGTTTCGGGGGGGCCTATGGCTACACCTTC.

The genes are TRBV27 and TRBJ1-5; 9 bases agree with TRBD1. The V gene end was trimmed by 4 bases and the J gene end by 5 bases; junction bases not matched to a gene: 6. This CDR3 has 15 residues. From germline, CDR1 is MNHEY and CDR2 SMNVEV (reference sequence). This chain's CDR3 is CASSSLGQGHQPQHF. CDR3 in DNA: TGTGCCAGCAGTTCCCTTGGACAGGGGCATCAGCCCCAGCATTTT.

This chain links TRBV6-5 with TRBJ1-5, with TRBD1 identical over 7 bases. With V trimmed by 6 bases and J by 0 bases, 5 bases remained unmatched. This CDR3 spans 15 amino acids. From germline, CDR1 is MNHEY and CDR2 SVGAGI. CDR3 DNA sequence: TGTGCCAGCAGAGGGACAGTTCGTAGCAATCAGCCCCAGCATTTT. It encodes CASRGTVRSNQPQHF.

This chain links TRBV15 with TRBJ2-5, with TRBD2 matching over 7 bases. The CDR3 spans 15 residues. With 0 bases clipped from V and 5 bases from J, the junction kept 6 bases outside the gene matches. Germline-derived CDR1 and CDR2 are LNHNV and YYDKDF (reference sequence). The CDR3: CATSRDPTGRETQYF. The CDR3 DNA reads as TGTGCCACCAGCAGAGATCCTACCGGGAGGGAGACCCAGTACTTC.

The rearrangement uses TRBV7-9 and TRBJ2-7; a possible D gene is TRBD2 (5 bases). Trimming took off 3 bases at V and 2 bases at J, with 5 bases between the two ends. The CDR3 contains 12 residues. Germline V gives CDR1 SEHNR, CDR2 FQNEAQ (reference sequence). The CDR3 reads CASSFGTYEQYF. In DNA form, the CDR3 reads TGTGCCAGCAGCTTCGGGACCTACGAGCAGTACTTC.

This clone was seen only a few times. This chain links TRBV5-4 with TRBJ2-7; 9 bases line up with TRBD2. CDR1 is SGHNT, CDR2 YYREEE, per germline (reference sequence). J was trimmed by 5 bases and V by 5 bases; bases with no gene match: 11. This CDR3 region has 15 residues. DNA for the CDR3: TGTGCCAGCAGTCATACGCCGCTAGCGGGAAACGAGCAGTACTTC. Translating gives CASSHTPLAGNEQYF.

This chain joins TRBV28 and TRBJ1-6; D may be TRBD1 (6 bases). Trimming pared 2 bases from V and 5 bases from J, leaving 10 bases between. Germline CDR1 is MDHEN and CDR2 is SYDVKM. This CDR3 has 15 residues. CDR3 in amino acids: CASSLGGADNSPLHF. The CDR3 DNA sequence: TGTGCCAGCAGTTTAGGGGGCGCGGATAATTCACCCCTCCACTTT. Based on the CDR3 plus reference TRBV28 and TRBJ1-6, the full variable domain is DVKVTQSSRYLVKRTGEKVFLECVQDMDHENMFWYRQDPGLGLRLIYFSYDVKMKEKGDIPEGYSVSREKKERFSLILESASTNQTSMYLCASSLGGADNSPLHFGNGTRLTVT.

The chain recombines TRBV10-2 with TRBJ2-5; 12 bases are shared with TRBD2. Losses at the gene ends were 7 bases for V and 5 bases for J; bases not matched to a gene: 8. The CDR3 has 15 residues. Germline V gives CDR1 WSHSY, CDR2 SAAADI. CDR3: CASTSSGGEWETQYF. CDR3 nucleotide sequence: TGCGCCAGCACCTCTAGCGGGGGGGAGTGGGAGACCCAGTACTTC.

This chain links TRBV18 with TRBJ1-1; no clear D. V lost 4 bases to trimming and J lost 2 bases, with 14 bases between them. CDR1 KGHSH and CDR2 LQKENI come from the germline V gene. The CDR3 runs 15 residues. CDR3 protein: CASSLSVRRNTEAFF. The CDR3 DNA is TGTGCCAGCTCACTCAGCGTCAGACGAAACACTGAAGCTTTCTTT.

The CDR3 DNA reads as TGTGCCAGTAGCTGGGGACAGAGCGTAAACACTGAAGCTTTCTTT. Its translation: CASSWGQSVNTEAFF. The V and J genes are TRBV19 and TRBJ1-1; 7 bases align to TRBD1. The CDR3 extends over 15 amino acids. Trimming took 6 bases from V and 2 from J; bases not matched to a gene: 9. The germline gives CDR1 LNHDA, CDR2 SQIVND (reference sequence).

The chain carries TRBV28 and TRBJ1-4; possible D gene TRBD1, 6 bases. The CDR3 covers 15 residues. CDR1 is MDHEN, CDR2 SYDVKM, per germline. The V end lost 4 bases, the J end lost 8 bases, and 17 bases lay between the germline ends. The CDR3 coding sequence is TGTGCCAGCAGTTCTACAGCGGGGGGCCGGGAAAAACTGTTTTTT. It codes for CASSSTAGGREKLFF.

The genes are TRBV4-2 and TRBJ1-1; TRBD1 agrees at 9 bases. The trim removed 0 bases at V and 0 bases at J, leaving 11 bases unmatched. The length of the CDR3 is 19 residues. Germline lookup yields CDR1 LGHNA and CDR2 YNFKEQ. CDR3 protein: CASSQEALSTGGMNTEAFF. The CDR3 DNA reads as TGTGCCAGCAGCCAAGAGGCCCTTTCCACAGGGGGCATGAACACTGAAGCTTTCTTT.

The chain uses TRBV19 and TRBJ2-6; D gene ambiguous. The V end was cut by 10 bases, the J end by 0 bases, with 4 bases between. This CDR3 comprises 12 residues. The germline CDR1 and CDR2 sequences are LNHDA and SQIVND (reference sequence). DNA of the CDR3: TGTGCCACCTCCTCTGGGGCCAACGTCCTGACTTTC. Its translation: CATSSGANVLTF.